One sample yielded the 24 T cell receptor beta chains listed below, sequenced in a study of patients and donors after allogeneic stem cell transplantation. Via MiXCR, TCRdb re-called the RT-PCR reads, giving one row per CDR3 protein. The profile shows hundreds of thousands of distinct CDR3 sequences, about 37% of them singletons. Specimen: blood, either unsorted or a sorted T cell fraction (not recorded which). These receptors all come from a human donor who was either an allogeneic HSCT recipient or a stem cell or donor lymphocyte infusion donor (not recorded which). It is not recorded whose cells these are; they may come from a transplant donor.

This clonotype was observed a few times. This chain connects TRBV27 to TRBJ1-2; tentatively, D is TRBD1 (6 bases). V lost 5 bases and J lost 3, with 16 bases in between. CDR1 is MNHEY and CDR2 is SMNVEV in the germline V gene (reference sequence). The CDR3 sequence is 15 residues long. The CDR3 region is CASSRAGARDYGYTF. For the CDR3, the DNA is TGTGCCAGCAGTAGGGCAGGGGCGAGAGACTATGGCTACACCTTC.

This chain joins TRBV27 and TRBJ2-7, with D possibly TRBD1 on 5 matching bases. The CDR3 covers 15 residues. Germline-derived CDR1 and CDR2 are MNHEY and SMNVEV (reference sequence). V gave up 6 bases and J gave up 2 bases, with 17 bases separating them. CDR3 coding DNA: TGTGCCAGCAGACCAGACAGCTTTTACCCCTACGAGCAGTACTTC. This encodes CASRPDSFYPYEQYF.

V and J are TRBV30 and TRBJ2-1; a possible D gene is TRBD1 (6 bases). The CDR3 is made up of 16 amino acids. From germline, CDR1 is GTSNPN and CDR2 SVGIG (reference sequence). Trimming shortened V by 5 bases and J by 1 base, and 18 bases separated the two germline ends. The CDR3 reads CAWDETGTTSYNEQFF. The CDR3 region has the DNA TGTGCCTGGGACGAGACCGGGACAACATCCTACAATGAGCAGTTCTTC. The full variable domain, completed using reference TRBV30 and TRBJ2-1, is SQTIHQWPATLVQPVGSPLSLECTVEGTSNPNLYWYRQAAGRGLQLLFYSVGIGQISSEVPQNLSASRPQDRQFILSSKKLLLSDSGFYLCAWDETGTTSYNEQFFGPGTRLTVL.

The chain has TRBV4-1 and TRBJ1-4; the match to TRBD1 covers 8 bases. The CDR3 is 16 residues long. Germline CDR1 and CDR2: MGHRA and YSYEKL. The junction had 13 bases not matched to a gene; V was cut back by 2 bases and J by 11 bases. The CDR3 DNA reads as TGCGCCAGCAGCCAAACTTCTGGACAGGGAGAGGGGAAACTGTTTTTT. This translates into CASSQTSGQGEGKLFF.

DNA for the CDR3: TGTGCCAGCACCCGAAGATCCATGAACACTGAAGCTTTCTTT. This codes for CASTRRSMNTEAFF. V is TRBV12-3 or TRBV12-4 and J is TRBJ1-1; D uncertain. Trimming shortened V by 7 bases and J by 0 bases, and 12 bases separated the two germline ends. The CDR3 spans 14 residues.

This clonotype was seen a few times. The V gene is TRBV7-2, the J gene TRBJ1-4; a weak D match, TRBD1 (5 bases). From germline, CDR1 is SGHTA and CDR2 FQGNSA. The V gene lost 5 bases and the J gene lost 1 base, with 11 bases spanning the gap. The CDR3 is made up of 15 amino acids. Written as DNA, the CDR3 is TGTGCCAGCAGCGCCCGACAGAGAACTAATGAAAAACTGTTTTTT. It is translated as CASSARQRTNEKLFF.

There are a few counts of this clonotype. This chain uses TRBV28 with TRBJ1-1, with 9 bases lining up with TRBD1. V lost 6 bases to trimming and J lost 0 bases; unmatched junction nucleotides: 2. The CDR3 spans 14 residues. Germline V gene lookup returns CDR1 MDHEN and CDR2 SYDVKM. CDR3 sequence: CASRRTGVNTEAFF. For the CDR3, the DNA is TGTGCCAGCAGAAGGACAGGGGTGAACACTGAAGCTTTCTTT.

This clonotype was seen only a few times. The chain has TRBV6-1 and TRBJ2-5; unclear D gene. V lost 0 bases, J lost 1 base, and 9 bases lay in between. In germline, CDR1 is MNHNS, CDR2 SASEGT. There are 15 residues in the CDR3. CDR3 sequence reads: CASSEAGRPQETQYF. The CDR3, as DNA: TGTGCCAGCAGTGAAGCAGGACGGCCCCAAGAGACCCAGTACTTC.

This clonotype was found many times. The J gene is TRBJ1-6, the V gene TRBV28; no clear D. Trimming cost V 7 bases and J 7 bases, with 11 bases left between them. Per germline, CDR1 MDHEN and CDR2 SYDVKM. The CDR3 runs to 13 residues. The CDR3 spells CASTAEKNSPLHF. The CDR3 DNA sequence: TGTGCCAGCACCGCCGAAAAAAATTCACCCCTCCACTTT.

V and J are TRBV2 and TRBJ1-4, with no clear D. The CDR3 has 12 residues. CDR1 is SNHLY and CDR2 is FYNNEI in the germline V gene. Trimming left V 7 bases short and J 0 bases short, with 3 bases between. CDR3: CASNPTNEKLFF. The DNA of the CDR3 is TGTGCCAGCAATCCAACTAATGAAAAACTGTTTTTT.

The gene calls are TRBV12-3 or TRBV12-4 and TRBJ1-1; a weak D match, TRBD1 (5 bases). Trimming pared 5 bases from V and 7 bases from J, leaving 17 bases between. The CDR3 covers 14 residues. CDR3 nucleotide sequence: TGTGCCAGCAGTCCGAGCGGGGCCCCGGGTGAAGCTTTCTTT. Translating it yields CASSPSGAPGEAFF.

V gene TRBV3-1 combines with J gene TRBJ2-2; unclear D gene. The length of the CDR3 is 14 residues. The germline gives CDR1 LGHDT, CDR2 YNNKEL (reference sequence). V lost 3 bases and J 2 bases, leaving 7 bases between the germline ends. The DNA for the CDR3 is TGTGCCAGCAGCCAGGGAATCAACACCGGGGAGCTGTTTTTT. Translated, it gives CASSQGINTGELFF.

This clonotype was counted between two and nine times. This chain joins TRBV28 and TRBJ1-2, with 8 nucleotides matching TRBD1. With 4 bases clipped from V and 2 bases from J, the junction kept 3 bases outside the gene matches. CDR1 and CDR2 from the germline V gene are MDHEN and SYDVKM. CDR3 size: 14 residues. The CDR3 sequence: CASSSRQGNYGYTF. CDR3 bases: TGTGCCAGCAGTTCCCGACAGGGGAACTATGGCTACACCTTC.

The rearrangement links TRBV7-3 to TRBJ1-2; 7 nucleotides align to TRBD1. This CDR3 contains 13 residues. Germline assignment: CDR1 SGHTA and CDR2 FQGTGA. V dropped 5 bases and J dropped 3; count of bases not matched to a gene: 3. CDR3 sequence (DNA): TGTGCCAGCAGCACAGGGGCGGACTATGGCTACACCTTC. It translates to CASSTGADYGYTF. Full variable domain (rest looked up from reference TRBV7-3 and TRBJ1-2): GAGVSQTPSNKVTEKGKYVELRCDPISGHTALYWYRQSLGQGPEFLIYFQGTGAADDSGLPNDRFFAVRPEGSVSTLKIQRTERGDSAVYLCASSTGADYGYTFGSGTRLTVV.

This sequence joins TRBV9 and TRBJ2-1, with D perhaps matching TRBD2 (7 bases). The CDR3 contains 16 residues. Germline V gene lookup returns CDR1 SGDLS and CDR2 YYNGEE. Trimming shortened V by 0 bases and J by 4 bases, and 14 bases separated the two germline ends. The CDR3 sequence: CASSVDVGGPYNEQFF. In DNA, the CDR3 is TGTGCCAGCAGCGTAGATGTGGGGGGGCCATACAATGAGCAGTTCTTC.

J is TRBJ2-6 and V is TRBV7-3, with 9 bases lining up with TRBD1. The CDR3 length is 16 residues. Per the germline V gene, CDR1 is SGHTA and CDR2 is FQGTGA. V lost 2 bases, J lost 3 bases, and 2 bases stayed unmatched. Here the CDR3 reads CASSLWDRDGANVLTF. The CDR3 coding sequence is TGTGCCAGCAGCTTATGGGACAGGGATGGGGCCAACGTCCTGACTTTC.

The rearrangement links TRBV7-8 to TRBJ2-3; D remains unclear. The CDR3 loop spans 12 amino acids. Trimming left V 1 base short and J 5 bases short, with 4 bases between. Germline V gives CDR1 SGHVS, CDR2 FQNEAQ. The CDR3: CASSLVKDTQYF. The DNA for the CDR3 is TGTGCCAGCAGCTTAGTAAAAGATACGCAGTATTTT.

The chain couples TRBV12-3 or TRBV12-4 to TRBJ1-1; a possible D gene is TRBD1 (5 bases). The CDR3 has 12 amino acids. V dropped 1 base and J dropped 7 bases, with 7 bases sitting between them. The CDR3 region has the DNA TGTGCCAGCAGTTTAGGACAGCTTGAAGCTTTCTTT. This gives the protein CASSLGQLEAFF.

The V call is TRBV6-2 or TRBV6-3, the J call TRBJ2-1; 8 bases fit TRBD1. The CDR3 sequence is 14 residues long. Looked up from germline, CDR1 is MNHEY and CDR2 is SVGEGT. The J segment lost 6 bases and the V segment lost 5 bases, leaving 6 bases of the junction unmatched. CDR3 sequence (DNA): TGTGCCAGCAGTACCCGGACAGGGTTCAATGAGCAGTTCTTC. Its translation is CASSTRTGFNEQFF.

In its sample, this clonotype was seen once. The rearrangement links TRBV7-8 to TRBJ1-1, with 11 positions matching TRBD1. The CDR3 is 16 amino acids. Trimming at V came to 5 bases and at J to 0 bases, leaving 5 bases not matched to a gene. Germline V lookup: CDR1 SGHVS, CDR2 FQNEAQ. The CDR3 here is CASSLRDRGMNTEAFF. CDR3 in DNA: TGTGCCAGCAGCCTCAGGGACAGGGGGATGAACACTGAAGCTTTCTTT.

The chain joins TRBV20-1 to TRBJ1-1; maybe TRBD1 (6 bases). With 3 bases removed from V and 4 bases from J, the gap between germline ends came to 15 bases. Germline V CDR1 and CDR2: DFQATT, SNEGSKA (reference sequence). The CDR3 consists of 14 residues. CDR3 amino acids: CSASRSGDGTEAFF. CDR3 coding DNA: TGCAGTGCTAGTAGGTCAGGGGACGGCACTGAAGCTTTCTTT.

This clonotype was seen a handful of times. The chain has TRBV4-1 and TRBJ1-6, with 9 bases matching TRBD1. V was clipped by 8 bases and J by 0 bases; unmatched bases: 2. The CDR3 has 15 residues. CDR1 is MGHRA, CDR2 YSYEKL, per germline. CDR3 coding DNA: TGCGCCAGCGGGACAGGGATCTCCTATAATTCACCCCTCCACTTT. It yields the protein CASGTGISYNSPLHF.

V gene TRBV3-1 combines with J gene TRBJ2-7; possibly TRBD1 for D (6 bases). V gave up 0 bases and J gave up 4 bases, with 10 bases separating them. The CDR3 extends over 14 amino acids. The V gene's germline CDR1 is LGHDT and CDR2 YNNKEL (reference sequence). This CDR3 is CASSQDAQGYEQYF. For the CDR3, the DNA is TGTGCCAGCAGCCAAGATGCCCAGGGGTACGAGCAGTACTTC.

The chain combines TRBV29-1 with TRBJ2-7, with D perhaps TRBD2 (7 bases). This CDR3 spans 15 amino acids. V lost 0 bases and J 2 bases, leaving 14 bases between the germline ends. The germline CDR1 and CDR2 sequences are SQVTM and ANQGSEA. The CDR3 sequence: CSVEDVGGPPYEQYF. The CDR3 coding sequence is TGCAGCGTTGAAGACGTGGGGGGGCCTCCCTACGAGCAGTACTTC.